The present entry profiles one TCR beta chain with its context. This sample was included in a study of cytomegalovirus exposure and HLA in healthy donors. Study details: Among the roughly 400 genotyped donors, 81% were placed in the Caucasian-associated ancestry cluster.

Amplification used 60 Vbeta primers and 13 Jbeta primers. TCRdb's table, derived via immunoSEQ multiplex PCR, lists solely in-frame clones and lacks some. The sample has over 130,000 clones, about 84% seen once. The sequenced sample was PBMCs. This TCR came from a man in his fifties in good health and CMV-seronegative.

The CDR3 coding sequence is TGTGCCAGTAGTATAGATCCCCGGGATCTAAACACTGAAGCTTTCTTT. Its protein product is CASSIDPRDLNTEAFF. This chain joins TRBV19 and TRBJ1-1; no clear D gene. Germline values: CDR1 LNHDA, CDR2 SQIVND (reference sequence). The V gene lost 0 bases and the J gene lost 2 bases, with 13 bases spanning the gap. The CDR3 contains 16 residues.